This section outlines one TCR beta chain sequence together with its context. Its antigen is not known. Lysates of CMV-infected fibroblasts at about 10 ug/mL stimulated these cells. CD4+ T cells upregulating both CD40 ligand and CD69 were sorted as responding cells. This sample was taken from a study of persistence of HIV-infected CD4 T cells. Looked up from germline, CDR1 is SGHDT and CDR2 is YYEEEE. The CDR3 is made up of 18 amino acids. The V end lost 4 bases, the J end lost 2 bases, and 23 bases lay between the germline ends. The libraries were made with immunoSEQ version 4 in survey mode. Sequencing was performed with immunoSEQ multiplex PCR; in TCRdb, only in-frame clones are kept and a portion is missing. The table includes about 20,000 clones, approximately 80% detected once.

This chain uses TRBV5-6 with TRBJ2-3, with D possibly TRBD2 on 7 matching bases. The specimen comprised CD4+ T cells sorted from PBMCs after approximately 19-hour stimulation, sampled from a patient who received antiretroviral therapy. This receptor was obtained from an adult man with HIV who was CMV-seropositive. In DNA form, the CDR3 reads TGTGCCAGCAGCGGGGGCCCTCGGGTGGGGGGGGTCACAGATACGCAGTATTTT. Translation: CASSGGPRVGGVTDTQYF.